Listed below are T cell receptor beta chains from one sample, sequenced in a study of T cell responses to AZD1222 COVID-19 vaccine. The protocol was immunoSEQ multiplex PCR, while the TCRdb copy is restricted to in-frame clones and leaves out a portion. The sample includes around 94,000 clones, less than 90% of them seen just once. The starting material was peripheral blood, obtained on day 0 of AZD1222 vaccination. All receptors come from an adult in good health. CDR3s include the opening cysteine and the closing phenylalanine or tryptophan. Fields, in order: J gene, clone size, D gene, V gene, CDR3 protein, CDR3 DNA. The D gene is left open where the match is weak. Size tells how often a clone was seen (once, few, many) or the class of an expanded clone, and some rows leave it out.

TRBJ2-5 . . TRBV7-3 CASSLNQETQYF TGTGCCAGCAGCTTAAACCAAGAGACCCAGTACTTC
TRBJ2-7 . . TRBV10-3 CAISGGPEDEQYF TGTGCCATCAGTGGGGGACCGGAGGACGAGCAGTACTTC
TRBJ1-3 . . TRBV6-5 CASSMEPRNTIYF TGTGCCAGCAGCATGGAGCCTCGAAACACCATATATTTT
TRBJ2-1 . TRBD2 TRBV11-3 CASSLFLGGGALGEQFF TGTGCCAGCAGCTTATTTTTAGGCGGGGGGGCCCTCGGTGAGCAGTTCTTC
TRBJ1-5 . TRBD1 TRBV2 CASNGQGAKQPQHF TGTGCCAGCAATGGACAGGGGGCGAAACAGCCCCAGCATTTT
TRBJ1-3 . TRBD1 TRBV6-5 CASQGAAGNTIYF TGTGCCAGCCAGGGGGCGGCTGGAAACACCATATATTTT
TRBJ1-1 . . TRBV6-6 CASSYDKGVAFF TGTGCCAGCAGTTACGATAAGGGGGTCGCTTTCTTT
TRBJ1-3 . . TRBV30 CAWKNGNTIYF TGTGCCTGGAAGAATGGAAACACCATATATTTT
TRBJ2-3 . . TRBV10-3 CAIRGTPGTDTQYF TGTGCCATCAGGGGGACTCCGGGCACAGATACGCAGTATTTT
TRBJ1-2 . TRBD1 TRBV10-3 CAISGTGGFGYTF TGTGCCATCAGCGGGACAGGGGGCTTTGGCTACACCTTC
TRBJ2-3 . TRBD1 TRBV5-1 CASSGQATDTQYF TGCGCCAGCAGCGGACAGGCGACAGATACGCAGTATTTT
TRBJ2-7 . TRBD2 TRBV15 CATSSKRGGLYEQYF TGTGCCACCAGCAGTAAGCGGGGGGGGTTATACGAGCAGTACTTC
TRBJ2-7 . TRBD2 TRBV19 CASSMASGDSSYEQYF TGTGCCAGTAGTATGGCTAGCGGGGATAGCTCCTACGAGCAGTACTTC
TRBJ1-5 . . TRBV27 CASQGVGQPQHF TGTGCCAGCCAAGGGGTGGGACAGCCCCAGCATTTT
TRBJ2-1 . TRBD2 TRBV11-2 CASSSRGLAGGLEQFF TGTGCCAGCAGCTCCCGTGGACTAGCGGGGGGACTTGAGCAGTTCTTC
TRBJ1-2 . . TRBV2 CASSVRQNNGYTF TGTGCCAGCAGTGTGCGGCAGAATAATGGCTACACCTTC
TRBJ2-1 . . TRBV5-6 CASSLAEGRNEQFF TGTGCCAGCAGCTTGGCCGAGGGCAGGAATGAGCAGTTCTTC
TRBJ2-5 . . TRBV9 CASSVQDGKGETQYF TGTGCCAGCAGCGTTCAGGACGGAAAAGGAGAGACCCAGTACTTC
TRBJ1-3 . TRBD1 TRBV3-1/TRBV3-2 CASSQGGGTGSGNTIYF TGTGCCAGCAGCCAAGGTGGCGGGACAGGGTCGGGAAACACCATATATTTT
TRBJ1-2 . TRBD1 TRBV9 CASSARQGNTNYGYTF TGTGCCAGCAGCGCCCGACAGGGAAATACTAACTATGGCTACACCTTC
TRBJ2-7 . . TRBV9 CASSLGFLSYEQYF TGTGCCAGCAGCTTAGGGTTCCTTTCCTACGAGCAGTACTTC
TRBJ2-1 . TRBD2 TRBV7-2 CASSDFSGGYYNEQFF TGTGCCAGCAGCGACTTTAGCGGGGGGTACTACAATGAGCAGTTCTTC
TRBJ1-3 once . TRBV30 CAWIGSSGNTIYF TGTGCCTGGATTGGATCCTCTGGAAACACCATATATTTT
TRBJ1-1 once . TRBV6-2/TRBV6-3 CASSYSIGGNTEAFF TGTGCCAGCAGTTACTCGATCGGTGGGAACACTGAAGCTTTCTTT
TRBJ2-3 . TRBD2 TRBV5-4 CASSQSLLAYTDTQYF TGTGCCAGCAGCCAATCTTTACTAGCGTACACAGATACGCAGTATTTT
TRBJ2-1 . TRBD2 TRBV5-5 CASSLAGGPNYNEQFF TGTGCCAGCAGCTTAGCGGGGGGGCCGAATTACAATGAGCAGTTCTTC
TRBJ1-3 . . TRBV6-5 CASSRLAGNTIYF TGTGCCAGCAGCAGGCTGGCGGGAAACACCATATATTTT
TRBJ1-6 . TRBD1 TRBV30 CAWGDSSRDGKPLHF TGTGCCTGGGGGGACAGTTCAAGGGATGGTAAACCCCTCCACTTT
TRBJ2-1 once TRBD1 TRBV5-4 CASSLGYGTGDNEQFF TGTGCCAGCAGCTTGGGGTATGGGACAGGGGACAATGAGCAGTTCTTC
TRBJ1-1 . . TRBV6-5 CASRPTGHADTEAFF TGTGCCAGCAGACCAACAGGGCACGCGGACACTGAAGCTTTCTTT
TRBJ2-3 . TRBD2 TRBV6-6 CASSSGEGLADTQYF TGTGCCAGCAGTTCGGGGGAGGGGCTGGCGGATACGCAGTATTTT
TRBJ1-1 . . TRBV5-4 CASSLGGRSNTEAFF TGTGCCAGCAGCTTGGGGGGCCGGAGTAACACTGAAGCTTTCTTT
TRBJ2-4 . . TRBV13 CASSLEGKNIQYF TGTGCCAGCAGCTTGGAGGGGAAAAACATTCAGTACTTC
TRBJ1-2 . . TRBV6-2/TRBV6-3 CASSYSHYGYTF TGTGCCAGCAGTTACTCTCACTATGGCTACACCTTC
TRBJ2-5 . . TRBV21-1 CASSTGAFIPKWQETQYF TGTGCCAGCAGCACGGGGGCGTTTATTCCCAAGTGGCAAGAGACCCAGTACTTC
TRBJ2-7 few . TRBV2 CASIEGRNYEQYF TGTGCCAGCATTGAAGGACGGAATTACGAGCAGTACTTC
TRBJ1-1 . . TRBV13 CASRKGGTEAFF TGTGCCAGCAGAAAGGGTGGCACTGAAGCTTTCTTT
TRBJ1-4 . . TRBV21-1 CASSKGTSNEKLFF TGTGCCAGCAGCAAAGGCACTTCTAATGAAAAACTGTTTTTT
TRBJ1-1 . . TRBV5-8 CASSSLTGTYTEAFF TGTGCCAGCAGCTCGTTGACGGGAACTTACACTGAAGCTTTCTTT
TRBJ1-1 . TRBD1 TRBV28 CASSSVDRGRTEAFF TGTGCCAGCAGTTCCGTCGACAGGGGACGGACTGAAGCTTTCTTT
TRBJ1-5 . . TRBV6-5 CASSRRGDSNQPQHF TGTGCCAGCAGCCGGAGGGGAGATAGCAATCAGCCCCAGCATTTT
TRBJ2-4 . . TRBV28 CASSTGEIAKNIQYF TGTGCCAGCTCAACCGGGGAAATAGCCAAAAACATTCAGTACTTC
TRBJ2-7 . . TRBV9 CASSVGGEMGEQYF TGTGCCAGCAGCGTAGGGGGGGAGATGGGCGAGCAGTACTTC
TRBJ1-3 . TRBD1 TRBV2 CASTSAGGMAGNTIYF TGTGCCAGCACATCGGCAGGGGGTATGGCTGGAAACACCATATATTTT
TRBJ1-3 . . TRBV2 CASSAGPTSGNTIYF TGTGCCAGCAGTGCTGGACCGACCTCTGGAAACACCATATATTTT
TRBJ2-3 . TRBD2 TRBV7-2 CASSLNGGGATQYF TGTGCCAGCAGCTTAAATGGCGGGGGGGCGACGCAGTATTTT
TRBJ1-6 . . TRBV5-6 CASSFWTRRFSPLHF TGTGCCAGCAGCTTCTGGACACGGCGGTTTTCACCCCTCCACTTT
TRBJ2-7 . . TRBV2 CASSEEVDGQYF TGTGCCAGCAGTGAAGAGGTGGACGGGCAGTACTTC
TRBJ1-2 . TRBD1 TRBV4-3 CASSQGQGIGYTF TGCGCCAGCAGCCAAGGACAGGGGATTGGCTACACCTTC
TRBJ2-3 . TRBD2 TRBV18 CASSPLIGLPSGGTDTQYF TGTGCCAGCTCACCACTAATAGGGCTGCCTAGCGGGGGCACAGATACGCAGTATTTT
TRBJ2-1 . . TRBV12-3/TRBV12-4 CASGGSSYNEQFF TGTGCCAGCGGGGGTAGCTCCTACAATGAGCAGTTCTTC
TRBJ1-1 . . TRBV5-8 CASSLGRQILRREAFF TGTGCCAGCAGCTTGGGACGCCAAATCCTTCGACGGGAAGCTTTCTTT